This T cell receptor beta chain was identified in a study of blood T cell repertoires in COVID-19. V shed 3 bases and J shed 4 bases, with 18 bases lying between them. Germline CDR1 and CDR2: MNHNS and SASEGT. This CDR3 has 16 amino acids. Here immunoSEQ multiplex PCR was the method, and the copy in TCRdb shows in-frame clones only, minus some. In the table there are tens of thousands of clones, more than 80% of which are singletons. The sequenced sample was peripheral blood. This TCR came from a man older than 75 with acute or convalescent COVID-19. The chain carries TRBV6-1 and TRBJ2-5; D possibly corresponds to TRBD1 (6 bases). The CDR3 region is CASSDPPFGGPETQYF. CDR3 DNA sequence: TGTGCCAGCAGTGACCCTCCCTTTGGGGGCCCAGAGACCCAGTACTTC.